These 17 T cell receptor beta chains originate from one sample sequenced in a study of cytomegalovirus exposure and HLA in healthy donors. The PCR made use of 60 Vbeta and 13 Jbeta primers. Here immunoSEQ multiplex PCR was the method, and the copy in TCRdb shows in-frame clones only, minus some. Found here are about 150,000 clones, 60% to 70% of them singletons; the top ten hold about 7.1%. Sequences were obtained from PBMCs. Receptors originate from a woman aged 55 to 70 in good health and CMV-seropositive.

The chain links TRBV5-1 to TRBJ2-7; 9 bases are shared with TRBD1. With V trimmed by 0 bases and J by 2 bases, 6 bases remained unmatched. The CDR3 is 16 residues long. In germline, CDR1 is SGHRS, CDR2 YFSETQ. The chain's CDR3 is CASSLAGTGRTYEQYF. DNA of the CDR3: TGCGCCAGCAGCTTGGCCGGGACAGGGAGGACCTACGAGCAGTACTTC.

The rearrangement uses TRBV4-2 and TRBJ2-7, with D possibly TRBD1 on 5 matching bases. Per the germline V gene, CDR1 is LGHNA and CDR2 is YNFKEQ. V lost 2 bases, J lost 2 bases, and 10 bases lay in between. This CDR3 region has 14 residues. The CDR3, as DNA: TGTGCCAGCAGCCAAACTACAGGCACCTACGAGCAGTACTTC. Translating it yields CASSQTTGTYEQYF.

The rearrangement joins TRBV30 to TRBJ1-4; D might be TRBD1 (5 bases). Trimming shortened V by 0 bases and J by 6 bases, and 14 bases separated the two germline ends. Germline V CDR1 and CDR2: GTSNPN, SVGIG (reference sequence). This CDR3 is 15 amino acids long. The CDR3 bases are TGTGCCTGGAGTGTAGCAGGGTTTAGTGATGAAAAACTGTTTTTT. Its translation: CAWSVAGFSDEKLFF.

The CDR3 sequence: CASGWTGSFGEQYF. Here the CDR3 DNA reads TGTGCCAGCGGATGGACAGGATCCTTCGGGGAGCAGTACTTC. This sequence joins TRBV7-9 and TRBJ2-7, with 7 bases matching TRBD1. Germline values: CDR1 SEHNR, CDR2 FQNEAQ (reference sequence). Germline trimming cut 8 bases from V and 7 bases from J; bases unmatched to any gene: 14. The CDR3 is 14 amino acids. Drawing the rest from reference TRBV7-9 and TRBJ2-7, the complete variable domain is DTGVSQNPRHKITKRGQNVTFRCDPISEHNRLYWYRQTLGQGPEFLTYFQNEAQLEKSRLLSDRFSAERPKGSFSTLEIQRTEQGDSAMYLCASGWTGSFGEQYFGPGTRLTVT.

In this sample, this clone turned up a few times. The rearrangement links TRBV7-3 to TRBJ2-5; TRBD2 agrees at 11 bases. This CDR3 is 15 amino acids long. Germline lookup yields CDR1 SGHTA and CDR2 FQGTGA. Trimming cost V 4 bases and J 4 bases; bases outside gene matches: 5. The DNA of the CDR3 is TGTGCCAGCAGCTCTAGCGGGAGGAGTTCAGAGACCCAGTACTTC. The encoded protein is CASSSSGRSSETQYF.

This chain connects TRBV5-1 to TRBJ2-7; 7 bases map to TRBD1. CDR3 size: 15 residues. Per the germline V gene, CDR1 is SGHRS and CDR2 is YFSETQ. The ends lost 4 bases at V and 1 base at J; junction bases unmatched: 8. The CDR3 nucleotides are TGCGCCAGCAGCCTTGGGACAGTACCTTCCTACGAGCAGTACTTC. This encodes CASSLGTVPSYEQYF.

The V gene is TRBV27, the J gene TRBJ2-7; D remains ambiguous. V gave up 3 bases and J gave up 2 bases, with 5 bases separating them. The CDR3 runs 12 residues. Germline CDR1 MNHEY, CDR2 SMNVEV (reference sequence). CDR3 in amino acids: CASSFRPYEQYF. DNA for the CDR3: TGTGCCAGCAGTTTTCGTCCCTACGAGCAGTACTTC.

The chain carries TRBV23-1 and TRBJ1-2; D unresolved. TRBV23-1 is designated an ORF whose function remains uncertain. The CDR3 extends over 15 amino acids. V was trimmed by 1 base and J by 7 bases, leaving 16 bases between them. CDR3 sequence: CASSQWFGEIPGYTF. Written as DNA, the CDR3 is TGCGCCAGCAGTCAATGGTTCGGGGAGATCCCTGGCTACACCTTC.

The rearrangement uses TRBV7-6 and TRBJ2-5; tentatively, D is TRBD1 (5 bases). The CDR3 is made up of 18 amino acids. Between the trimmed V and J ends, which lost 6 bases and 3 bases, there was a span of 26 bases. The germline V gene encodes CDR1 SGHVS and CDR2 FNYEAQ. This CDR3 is CASSLEFSTDSSKETQYF. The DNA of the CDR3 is TGTGCCAGCAGTCTAGAGTTTTCGACCGACAGCTCGAAAGAGACCCAGTACTTC. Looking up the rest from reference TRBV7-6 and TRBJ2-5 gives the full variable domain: GAGVSQSPRYKVTKRGQDVALRCDPISGHVSLYWYRQALGQGPEFLTYFNYEAQQDKSGLPNDRFSAERPEGSISTLTIQRTEQRDSAMYRCASSLEFSTDSSKETQYFGPGTRLLVL.

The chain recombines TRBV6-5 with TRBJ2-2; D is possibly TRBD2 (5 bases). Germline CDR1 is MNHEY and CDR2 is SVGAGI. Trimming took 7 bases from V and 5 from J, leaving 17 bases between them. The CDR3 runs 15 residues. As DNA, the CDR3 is TGTGCCAGCACTTTCGATTATTCGGGAACCGGGGAGCTGTTTTTT. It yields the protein CASTFDYSGTGELFF.

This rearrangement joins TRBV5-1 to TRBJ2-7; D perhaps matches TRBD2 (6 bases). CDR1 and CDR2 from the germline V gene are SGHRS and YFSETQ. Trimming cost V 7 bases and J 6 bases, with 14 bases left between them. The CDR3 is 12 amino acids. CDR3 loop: CASRPGVGEQYF. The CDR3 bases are TGCGCCAGCCGACCGGGGGTGGGCGAGCAGTACTTC.

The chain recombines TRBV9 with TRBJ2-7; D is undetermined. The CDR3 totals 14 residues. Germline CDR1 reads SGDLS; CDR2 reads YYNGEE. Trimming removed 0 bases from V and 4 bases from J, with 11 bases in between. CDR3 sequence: CASSVGVPRYEQYF. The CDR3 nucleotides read TGTGCCAGCAGCGTAGGGGTTCCTAGATACGAGCAGTACTTC.

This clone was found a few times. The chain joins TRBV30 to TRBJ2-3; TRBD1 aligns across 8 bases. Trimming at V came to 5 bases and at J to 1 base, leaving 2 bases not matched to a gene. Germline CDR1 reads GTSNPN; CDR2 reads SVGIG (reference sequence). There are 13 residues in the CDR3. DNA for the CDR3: TGTGCCTGGGGGGGACAGGGCACAGATACGCAGTATTTT. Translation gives CAWGGQGTDTQYF.

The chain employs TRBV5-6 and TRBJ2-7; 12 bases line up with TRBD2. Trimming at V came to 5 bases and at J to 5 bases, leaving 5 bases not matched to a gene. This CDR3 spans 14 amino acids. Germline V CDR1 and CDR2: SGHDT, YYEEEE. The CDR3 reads CASRTRLAGDEQYF. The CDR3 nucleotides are TGTGCCAGCAGGACGCGACTAGCGGGAGACGAGCAGTACTTC.

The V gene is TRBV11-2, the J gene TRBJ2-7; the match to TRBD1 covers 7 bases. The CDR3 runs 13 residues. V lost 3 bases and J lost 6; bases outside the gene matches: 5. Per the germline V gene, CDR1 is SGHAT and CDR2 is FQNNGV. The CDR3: CASSFERTGEQYF. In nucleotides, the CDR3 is TGTGCCAGCAGCTTCGAGAGGACAGGCGAGCAGTACTTC.

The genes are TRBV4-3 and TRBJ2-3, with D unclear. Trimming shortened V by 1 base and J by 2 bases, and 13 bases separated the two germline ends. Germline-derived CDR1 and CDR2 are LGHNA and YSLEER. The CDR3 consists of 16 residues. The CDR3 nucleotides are TGCGCCAGCAGCCAAGGAGCTGCGGCAGCCACAGATACGCAGTATTTT. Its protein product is CASSQGAAAATDTQYF.

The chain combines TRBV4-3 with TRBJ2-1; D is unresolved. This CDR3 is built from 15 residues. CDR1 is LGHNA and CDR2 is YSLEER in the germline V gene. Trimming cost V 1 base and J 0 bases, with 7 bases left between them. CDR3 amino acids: CASSQVLSSYNEQFF. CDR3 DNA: TGCGCCAGCAGCCAAGTCCTGAGCTCCTACAATGAGCAGTTCTTC.